This is a list of T cell receptor beta chains from one sample in a study of metastatic and nonmetastatic thyroid tumors. TCRdb called clones again from the PCR reads with MiXCR. This table holds tens of thousands of clones, more than 14% found once. The sample consisted of tumor tissue. All receptors derive from a female donor with papillary thyroid cancer or a benign thyroid nodule (not recorded which). Some clones in this sample may be carry-over from other donors' samples. The CDR3 runs from the conserved cysteine through the conserved F or W. The order of the fields is J gene, clone size, D gene, V gene, CDR3 DNA, CDR3 protein. D genes are given only for firm matches. The listing skips clone size in some rows; elsewhere it reads once, few, many or a size class.

TRBJ2-7 | many | NA | TRBV2 | TGTGCCAGCAGTGAACAGCGGGTCTTCGGGGAGCAGTACTTC | CASSEQRVFGEQYF
TRBJ2-7 | NA | NA | TRBV15 | TGTGCCACCAGCAGAGATTGTGGACCCGGTACCTACGAGCAGTACTTC | CATSRDCGPGTYEQYF
TRBJ2-7 | many | NA | TRBV11-2 | TGTGCCAGCAGCCCTAGTTTTAGGGAGGCCTCCTACGAGCAGTACTTC | CASSPSFREASYEQYF
TRBJ2-1 | many | NA | TRBV6-1 | TGTGCCAGCCGTCGAAACTCCTACAATGAGCAGTTCTTC | CASRRNSYNEQFF
TRBJ2-7 | NA | TRBD1 | TRBV20-1 | TGCAGTGCTAGGGCACAGGGGGCTAGGAGCTACGAGCAGTACTTC | CSARAQGARSYEQYF
TRBJ1-2 | NA | NA | TRBV5-1 | TGCGCCAGCAGCTTTAATGAGTGGTCGGGGCATGGCTACACCTTC | CASSFNEWSGHGYTF
TRBJ2-7 | many | NA | TRBV6-1 | TGTGCCAGCACGGGCAGCGCCCACTCCTACGAGCAGTACTTC | CASTGSAHSYEQYF
TRBJ2-7 | many | NA | TRBV9 | TGTGCCAGCAGTCTGGGACTGGCTTCCTACGAGCAGTACTTC | CASSLGLASYEQYF
TRBJ2-3 | NA | NA | TRBV13 | TGTGCCAGCAGCGTCCGGCGGTCTGTTGGGTCGACTAGGTGGGATACGCAGTATTTT | CASSVRRSVGSTRWDTQYF
TRBJ2-7 | many | NA | TRBV20-1 | TGCAGTGCTAGAGATCGCAGGGGCTTCGACGAGCAGTACTTC | CSARDRRGFDEQYF
TRBJ2-1 | many | NA | TRBV10-1 | TGCGCCAGCAGTGGCGGCGACTGGGGTGAGCAGTTCTTC | CASSGGDWGEQFF
TRBJ1-1 | NA | TRBD1 | TRBV20-1 | TGCAGTGCTAGTAGTCAGGGGGCGCCGAGCTCTGAAGTTTTCTTT | CSASSQGAPSSEVFF
TRBJ1-5 | many | NA | TRBV27 | TGTGCCAGCAGTTTCTCCCGGGTCAGACTGAGGCCCCAGCATTTT | CASSFSRVRLRPQHF
TRBJ2-1 | many | NA | TRBV20-1 | TGCAGTGCTAGCGGCCGAAATGAGCAGTTCTTC | CSASGRNEQFF
TRBJ1-2 | many | TRBD1 | TRBV29-1 | TGCAGCGTTGAACAGGGGGCACAGGACGGCTACACCTTC | CSVEQGAQDGYTF
TRBJ2-1 | many | NA | TRBV9 | TGTGCCAGCAGCAACACAGGCAATGAGCAGTTCTTC | CASSNTGNEQFF
TRBJ1-1 | medium-sized | NA | TRBV6-5 | TGTGCCAGCAGTTACGGCGGAGGGGACGGCCTGAACACTGAAGCTTTCTTT | CASSYGGGDGLNTEAFF
TRBJ1-1 | many | NA | TRBV6-1 | TGTGCCAGCAGTGAAAGGAACACTGAAGCTTTCTTT | CASSERNTEAFF
TRBJ2-1 | many | TRBD2 | TRBV9 | TGTGCCAGCACCTTAGCGGGGGCCAGCTACAATGAGCAGTTCTTC | CASTLAGASYNEQFF
TRBJ2-2 | NA | NA | TRBV4-2 | TGTGCCAGCAGCCAAGAGGCTAGACATAACACCGGGGAGCTGTTTTTT | CASSQEARHNTGELFF
TRBJ1-2 | many | NA | TRBV7-3 | TGTGCCAGCAGCCTACAAGGGGCGTTTGGCTACACCTTC | CASSLQGAFGYTF
TRBJ1-2 | many | NA | TRBV28 | TGTGCCAGCAGCCTCGGGGGGGTTTGGGGCTATGGCTACACCTTC | CASSLGGVWGYGYTF
TRBJ1-3 | NA | TRBD1 | TRBV11-1 | TGTGCCAGCAGCCCGGCCGGGCAGGGACAGCGTGGAAACACCATATATTTT | CASSPAGQGQRGNTIYF
TRBJ2-7 | many | NA | TRBV19 | TGTGCCAGTAGTATAGACAGGTCAGGTTACGAGCAGTACTTC | CASSIDRSGYEQYF
TRBJ1-3 | medium-sized | NA | TRBV7-2 | TGTGCCAGCAGCGATCAGGGCACTGGAAACACCATATATTTT | CASSDQGTGNTIYF
TRBJ1-1 | few | TRBD1 | TRBV6-1 | TGTGCCAGCAGAGCAGACAGGGGGCCGTCAATGAACACTGAAGCTTTCTTT | CASRADRGPSMNTEAFF
TRBJ1-2 | NA | NA | TRBV6-2/TRBV6-3 | TGTGCCAGTAGTTCCCGGGCGGGAAACTATGGCTACACCTTC | CASSSRAGNYGYTF
TRBJ1-2 | many | NA | TRBV7-2 | TGTGCCAGCAGCTCTGGGACCCCTCATTACTATGGCTACACCTTC | CASSSGTPHYYGYTF
TRBJ1-1 | few | TRBD1 | TRBV28 | TGTGCCAGCAGTTTCGGAGGGGGCAGAGTGGGTACTGAAGCTTTCTTT | CASSFGGGRVGTEAFF
TRBJ1-3 | NA | NA | TRBV19 | TGTGCCAGTAGTACCTGGGGAGCCTCTGGAAACACCATATATTTT | CASSTWGASGNTIYF
TRBJ1-6 | many | NA | TRBV4-2 | TGTGCCAGCAGCCGAGATACCGACGGTTCACCCCTCCACTTT | CASSRDTDGSPLHF
TRBJ2-3 | many | NA | TRBV5-1 | TGCGCCAGCAGCTTGGGATGGAGCACAGATACGCAGTATTTT | CASSLGWSTDTQYF
TRBJ1-2 | many | NA | TRBV9 | TGTGCCAGCAGCGTAGGGACTGGGGGGATTGATGGCTACACCTTC | CASSVGTGGIDGYTF
TRBJ2-1 | many | NA | TRBV29-1 | TGCAGCGTTGAATATCGGGACGCGAGCTCCTACAATGAGCAGTTCTTC | CSVEYRDASSYNEQFF
TRBJ2-3 | many | NA | TRBV9 | TGTGCCAGCAGCGCCTCCGGGACCAGCGCAGATACGCAGTATTTT | CASSASGTSADTQYF
TRBJ1-1 | many | TRBD1 | TRBV5-1 | TGCGCCAGCAGCTTGCTCCAGGGGGACACTGAAGCTTTCTTT | CASSLLQGDTEAFF
TRBJ2-7 | many | NA | TRBV7-3 | TGTGCCAGCAGCTTAATCGGTCCGAGTGGCGAGCAGTACTTC | CASSLIGPSGEQYF
TRBJ1-5 | many | NA | TRBV2 | TGTGCCAGCAGTGAACAACACGGGCAGCCCCAGCATTTT | CASSEQHGQPQHF
TRBJ2-7 | many | NA | TRBV16 | TGTGCCAGCAGCCAATACTACGAGCAGTACTTC | CASSQYYEQYF
TRBJ1-5 | NA | NA | TRBV12-3/TRBV12-4 | TGTGCCAGCAGTCCCCGGCCAGAAAATCAGCCCCAGCATTTT | CASSPRPENQPQHF
TRBJ1-2 | many | TRBD1 | TRBV3-1 | TGTGCCAGCAGCCCTGGACAGGGGACAGGCTACACCTTC | CASSPGQGTGYTF
TRBJ1-5 | many | NA | TRBV18 | TGTGCCAGCTCACCAGGGTTTAGCAATCAGCCCCAGCATTTT | CASSPGFSNQPQHF
TRBJ2-7 | NA | NA | TRBV11-1 | TGTGCCAGCAGCTTAGAGGCAGGCTACGAGCAGTACTTC | CASSLEAGYEQYF
TRBJ2-7 | NA | TRBD2 | TRBV2 | TGTGCCAGCAGTGAAAGGAGCGGGGGAGGCTACGAGCAGTACTTC | CASSERSGGGYEQYF
TRBJ1-1 | many | TRBD1 | TRBV6-1 | TGTGCCAGCACCAGGGGGATGAACACTGAAGCTTTCTTT | CASTRGMNTEAFF
TRBJ2-3 | NA | NA | TRBV5-1 | TGCGCCAGCAGCCCGGCGTGGCAGCTGAGCACAGATACGCAGTATTTT | CASSPAWQLSTDTQYF
TRBJ1-5 | many | NA | TRBV6-2/TRBV6-3 | TGTGCCAGCAGTCCCGAGACCCTCCAGCCCCAGCATTTT | CASSPETLQPQHF
TRBJ2-1 | many | TRBD2 | TRBV20-1 | TGCAGTGCCTTGACTAGCGGGAACGCCGGGGAGCAGTTCTTC | CSALTSGNAGEQFF
TRBJ1-5 | large | TRBD1 | TRBV6-1 | TGTGCCAGCACCGGGACAGCAAATAGCAATCAGCCCCAGCATTTT | CASTGTANSNQPQHF
TRBJ1-1 | NA | NA | TRBV6-1 | TGTGCCAGCATTCGACATGGAGGGCGGAACACTGAAGCTTTCTTT | CASIRHGGRNTEAFF
TRBJ1-4 | NA | NA | TRBV5-1 | TGCGCCAGCAGCCCCAGGACAGCAACTAATGAAAAACTGTTTTTT | CASSPRTATNEKLFF
TRBJ2-5 | many | NA | TRBV24-1 | TGTGCCACCAGTGATCCCCATGGGGTTCAAGAGACCCAGTACTTC | CATSDPHGVQETQYF